Below are 5 T cell receptor beta chains sequenced from a single sample in a study of blood T cells in healthy people across ages. Alongside a J-beta primer mix, a sample-barcoded 5' primer served in a second PCR lasting 7 to 11 cycles. One entry per CDR3 protein results from TCRdb running MiXCR on the 5' RACE reads. The sample has 1.8 million or so distinct CDR3 sequences; 30% to 40% are singletons. The sequencing input was blood. The receptors come from a human donor in good health.

The CDR3 loop reads CATSRDPSRSGANVLTF. CDR3 bases: TGTGCCACCAGCAGAGATCCGAGCAGGTCTGGGGCCAACGTCCTGACTTTC. V and J are TRBV15 and TRBJ2-6; D is ambiguous. The CDR3 sequence is 17 residues long. Germline loops: CDR1 LNHNV, CDR2 YYDKDF (reference sequence). V lost 0 bases and J lost 1, with 10 bases in between.

This chain connects TRBV4-2 to TRBJ2-1; D uncertain. CDR1 and CDR2 from the germline V gene are LGHNA and YNFKEQ. The CDR3 sequence is 19 residues long. The V and J ends lost 0 bases and 6 bases respectively, with 24 bases between them. DNA of the CDR3: TGTGCCAGCAGCCAAGATAAGTCCCGCCTTACTCTGTCTGGCAATGAGCAGTTCTTC. This codes for CASSQDKSRLTLSGNEQFF.

This clonotype was detected ten times or more. The rearrangement links TRBV4-2 to TRBJ1-2; 7 nucleotides match TRBD1. The length of the CDR3 is 14 residues. The ends lost 0 bases at V and 4 bases at J; junction bases unmatched: 2. From germline, CDR1 is LGHNA and CDR2 YNFKEQ. The CDR3 loop reads CASSQDGTVYGYTF. CDR3 bases: TGTGCCAGCAGCCAAGATGGGACAGTCTATGGCTACACCTTC.

CDR3 in amino acids: CASGLERDSSSYEQYF. The CDR3 bases are TGTGCTAGTGGTTTGGAGCGGGACAGTAGCTCCTACGAGCAGTACTTC. The genes are TRBV12-5 and TRBJ2-7; possibly TRBD1 or TRBD2 for D (7 bases each). Trimming removed 1 base from V and 0 bases from J, with 13 bases in between. The germline V gene has CDR1 LGHNT and CDR2 FRNRAP. CDR3 length: 16 amino acids.

In regard to this clonotype: A single base separates this from a much larger clone, so it may be a read error. The chain carries TRBV7-6 and TRBJ2-1; a weak D match, TRBD2 (6 bases). CDR1 and CDR2 from the germline V gene are SGHVS and FNYEAQ. This CDR3 contains 16 residues. The CDR3 reads CASSSGGYGSYNERFF. CDR3 nucleotide sequence: TGTGCCAGCAGCTCCGGAGGGTACGGCTCCTACAATGAGCGGTTCTTC.